This TCR beta chain was sequenced during a study of PD-L1 blockade in urothelial cancer. Time point indicated: peripheral blood 6 weeks after treatment start. Sampling of each patient yielded between 1 and 8 specimens, collected pretreatment and on-treatment. Each PCR had synthetic TCR analog templates added to it as a spike-in. Assay used: immunoSEQ multiplex PCR; TCRdb lists only in-frame clones, some missing. The sample shows 40,000 to 50,000 clones, around 88% of them seen only once. This specimen was PBMCs, taken around atezolizumab (anti-PD-L1) treatment. This clonotype was sampled from a man aged 55 to 70 with urothelial cancer.

The chain's CDR3 is CAWGRGQVYEQYF. The CDR3 DNA reads as TGTGCCTGGGGCCGTGGACAGGTCTACGAGCAGTACTTC. The chain uses TRBV30 and TRBJ2-7; 7 bases line up with TRBD1. CDR1 GTSNPN and CDR2 SVGIG come from the germline V gene (reference sequence). V shed 5 bases and J 3 bases; nucleotides not matched to a gene: 7. This CDR3 is 13 amino acids long.